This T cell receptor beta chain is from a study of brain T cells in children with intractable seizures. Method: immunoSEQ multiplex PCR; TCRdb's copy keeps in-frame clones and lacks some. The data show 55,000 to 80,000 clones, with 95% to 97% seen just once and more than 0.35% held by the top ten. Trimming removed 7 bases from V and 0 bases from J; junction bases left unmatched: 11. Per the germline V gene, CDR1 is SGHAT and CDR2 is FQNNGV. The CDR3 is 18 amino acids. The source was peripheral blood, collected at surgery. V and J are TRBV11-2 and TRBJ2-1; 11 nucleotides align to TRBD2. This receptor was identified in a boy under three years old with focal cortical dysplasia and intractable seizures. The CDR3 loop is CASTQRLAGLSSYNEQFF. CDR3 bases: TGTGCCAGCACCCAAAGACTAGCGGGGTTGAGCTCCTACAATGAGCAGTTCTTC.